Shown below are 11 T cell receptor beta chains from a single sample sequenced in a study of response to subunit inactivated influenza vaccine. One entry per CDR3 protein results from TCRdb running MiXCR on the RT-PCR reads. This table has 200,000 to 250,000 distinct CDR3 sequences, 9.5% to 15% appearing once. Here the sequenced sample was non-naive T cells sorted from PBMCs, taken approximately 15 days before vaccination. These receptor sequences come from a man aged 50 or older who received an inactivated influenza vaccine.

This chain connects TRBV5-1 to TRBJ1-4, with D maybe TRBD1 (6 bases). Trimming took off 2 bases at V and 4 bases at J, with 9 bases between the two ends. Germline V gene sequence: CDR1 SGHRS, CDR2 YFSETQ. The CDR3 is made up of 14 amino acids. The CDR3 sequence is CASSLGGDNEKLFF. Here the CDR3 DNA reads TGCGCCAGCAGCTTAGGGGGGGATAATGAAAAACTGTTTTTT.

This chain links TRBV18 with TRBJ1-2; no clear D gene. V gave up 2 bases and J gave up 0 bases, with 10 bases separating them. The CDR3 extends over 15 amino acids. The germline V gene encodes CDR1 KGHSH and CDR2 LQKENI. CDR3 sequence reads: CASSPSDLANYGYTF. The CDR3 DNA is TGTGCCAGCTCACCATCGGACTTAGCTAACTATGGCTACACCTTC.

There are a few counts of this clonotype. The chain has TRBV19 and TRBJ1-1, with D unresolved. This CDR3 comprises 14 residues. V gave up 7 bases and J gave up 1 base, with 13 bases separating them. The germline gives CDR1 LNHDA, CDR2 SQIVND (reference sequence). The CDR3 coding sequence is TGTGCCAGTAAAAAGGATTCAGGGAACACTGAAGCTTTCTTT. Its protein product is CASKKDSGNTEAFF.

This clonotype was seen more than once but under ten times. This chain connects TRBV7-2 to TRBJ2-3; D not resolved. Germline CDR1 SGHTA, CDR2 FQGNSA. This CDR3 has 13 amino acids. The germline V and J ends were trimmed by 3 bases and 2 bases, with 6 bases remaining between them. The CDR3 sequence is CASSFPYTDTQYF. CDR3 nucleotide sequence: TGTGCCAGCAGCTTCCCCTACACAGATACGCAGTATTTT.

This sequence joins TRBV11-2 and TRBJ1-3, with D perhaps matching TRBD1 (5 bases). V was pared by 5 bases and J by 0 bases, with 20 bases between. Germline loops: CDR1 SGHAT, CDR2 FQNNGV. CDR3 length equals 18 residues. In DNA form, the CDR3 reads TGTGCCAGCAGCGGACTGGGGACGCAGAACCTCTCTGGAAACACCATATATTTT. Amino acid sequence: CASSGLGTQNLSGNTIYF.

This clonotype was seen ten or more times. The chain carries TRBV27 and TRBJ2-4, with TRBD2 identical over 7 bases. J was trimmed by 3 bases and V by 2 bases; bases with no gene match: 7. The CDR3 contains 16 residues. CDR1 MNHEY and CDR2 SMNVEV come from the germline V gene (reference sequence). CDR3 protein: CASSLQGGIGKNIQYF. The CDR3 DNA is TGTGCCAGCAGTTTACAGGGAGGGATAGGCAAAAACATTCAGTACTTC.

The table lists this clonotype with a few counts. V gene TRBV7-9 combines with J gene TRBJ2-1; TRBD2 is a possible D gene (6 bases). V lost 2 bases to trimming and J lost 4 bases, with 12 bases between them. In germline, CDR1 is SEHNR, CDR2 FQNEAQ (reference sequence). The CDR3 length is 15 residues. CDR3 protein: CASSLFGSDYNEQFF. The CDR3 DNA is TGTGCCAGCAGCTTATTCGGGAGTGATTACAATGAGCAGTTCTTC.

This clonotype was counted only a few times. J is TRBJ1-2 and V is TRBV29-1; 9 bases line up with TRBD1. Losses at the gene ends were 5 bases for V and 4 bases for J; bases not matched to a gene: 8. CDR1 is SQVTM and CDR2 is ANQGSEA in the germline V gene. CDR3 length: 14 residues. This CDR3 is CSVQNRGQAYGYTF. The CDR3 DNA sequence: TGCAGCGTTCAAAACAGGGGGCAGGCCTATGGCTACACCTTC.

This clonotype was counted ten times or more. The chain couples TRBV5-1 to TRBJ2-3; D gene uncertain. V gave up 4 bases and J gave up 2 bases, with 5 bases separating them. The CDR3 has 12 residues. Germline V gives CDR1 SGHRS, CDR2 YFSETQ. The CDR3 sequence: CASSPTTDTQYF. The CDR3 region has the DNA TGCGCCAGCAGCCCCACCACAGATACGCAGTATTTT.

V is TRBV3-1 and J is TRBJ2-5, with a weak D call TRBD2 (6 bases). The germline V gene encodes CDR1 LGHDT and CDR2 YNNKEL (reference sequence). The CDR3 totals 15 residues. Trimming cost V 10 bases and J 0 bases, with 18 bases left between them. The CDR3 loop is CATGIGGVHQETQYF. The CDR3 nucleotides are TGTGCCACCGGTATAGGCGGGGTTCACCAAGAGACCCAGTACTTC.

The V and J genes are TRBV6-5 and TRBJ1-5; 9 nucleotides match TRBD1. The germline gives CDR1 MNHEY, CDR2 SVGAGI. V lost 2 bases, J lost 7 bases, and 9 bases stayed unmatched. This CDR3 is built from 16 residues. CDR3 coding DNA: TGTGCCAGCAGTTACGGGTCGGGGACAGGGTACCAGCCCCAGCATTTT. It yields the protein CASSYGSGTGYQPQHF.